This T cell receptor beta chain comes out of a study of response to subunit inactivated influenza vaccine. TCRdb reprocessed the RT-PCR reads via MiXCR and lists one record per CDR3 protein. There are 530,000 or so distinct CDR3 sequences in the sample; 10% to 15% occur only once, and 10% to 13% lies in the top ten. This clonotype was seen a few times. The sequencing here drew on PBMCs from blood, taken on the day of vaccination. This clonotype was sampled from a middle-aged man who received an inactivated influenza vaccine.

The CDR3 region has the DNA TGTGCCAGCAGCGTAGGCCCCCTCGGGCGGGGAAGTGGGGAGCTGTTTTTT. Translated, it gives CASSVGPLGRGSGELFF. The chain employs TRBV9 and TRBJ2-2; D is possibly TRBD2 (6 bases). The CDR3 consists of 17 residues. Trimming removed 0 bases at V and 8 bases at J, with 20 bases between. Germline V gives CDR1 SGDLS, CDR2 YYNGEE.